Reported below is one T cell receptor (beta chain). The antigen is not known. CDR1 and CDR2 (germline): SQVTM, ANQGSEA. The CDR3 sequence is 14 residues long. V dropped 1 base and J dropped 3 bases, with 11 bases sitting between them. This record comes from a study of blood T cells in healthy people across ages. Points from the study as a whole: Getting older went along with TCR beta diversity per million T cells dropping roughly linearly.

PCR was performed a second time for roughly 7 to 11 cycles using a sample-barcoded 5' primer and a J-beta primer mix. Via MiXCR, TCRdb re-called the 5' RACE reads, giving one row per CDR3 protein. Here the sample spans hundreds of thousands of distinct CDR3 sequences, more than 40% being singletons. Input material: blood. The TCR comes from a woman aged 60-75 years in good health. V usage is TRBV29-1 and J usage is TRBJ2-3; D ambiguous. The CDR3 coding sequence is TGCAGCGTTGAAGTCGGCAGTTTGACAGATACGCAGTATTTT. Amino acid sequence: CSVEVGSLTDTQYF.